Listed below are T cell receptor beta chains from one sample, sequenced in a study of CD8 T cells in Susac syndrome. A single record per CDR3 protein comes from TCRdb applying MiXCR to the immunoSEQ multiplex PCR reads. The sample lists roughly 130,000 distinct CDR3 sequences, roughly 95% occurring once. The material sequenced was CD4+ T cells from PBMCs. These receptors were taken from a human donor with Susac syndrome. CDR3s include the opening cysteine and the closing phenylalanine or tryptophan. D genes are given only for firm matches. Clone size appears in some rows only: once, few, many, or a class for an expanded clone.

d_call: .; clone_size: .; j_call: TRBJ2-7; v_call: TRBV5-1; cdr3_nt: TGCGCCAGCAAGGATCCGGACTGGGGGAACGAGCAGTACTTC; cdr3_aa: CASKDPDWGNEQYF
d_call: .; clone_size: once; j_call: TRBJ2-7; v_call: TRBV15; cdr3_nt: TGTGCCACCAGCGCGGGCGGGACCTCCTACGAGCAGTACTTC; cdr3_aa: CATSAGGTSYEQYF
d_call: .; clone_size: .; j_call: TRBJ2-1; v_call: TRBV5-6; cdr3_nt: TGTGCCAGCAGCTTCATTCTCTACAATGAGCAGTTCTTC; cdr3_aa: CASSFILYNEQFF
d_call: .; clone_size: .; j_call: TRBJ1-1; v_call: TRBV19; cdr3_nt: TGTGCCAGTAGTTCATGGACAGCCACGAACACTGAAGCTTTCTTT; cdr3_aa: CASSSWTATNTEAFF
d_call: .; clone_size: few; j_call: TRBJ1-1; v_call: TRBV20-1; cdr3_nt: TGCAGTGCTCTGGGGGGCACTGAAGCTTTCTTT; cdr3_aa: CSALGGTEAFF
d_call: .; clone_size: .; j_call: TRBJ2-7; v_call: TRBV7-2; cdr3_nt: TGTGCCAGCAGCCCGAGATCCGGGTACGAGCAGTACTTC; cdr3_aa: CASSPRSGYEQYF
d_call: .; clone_size: .; j_call: TRBJ2-1; v_call: TRBV7-6; cdr3_nt: TGTGCCAGCAGCTTGGCCGCCAGGGTGAGTGAGCAGTTCTTC; cdr3_aa: CASSLAARVSEQFF
d_call: TRBD1; clone_size: .; j_call: TRBJ2-7; v_call: TRBV20-1; cdr3_nt: TGCAGTGCTAAGGACAGGGAATCTCCCTACGAGCAGTACTTC; cdr3_aa: CSAKDRESPYEQYF
d_call: .; clone_size: .; j_call: TRBJ1-1; v_call: TRBV15; cdr3_nt: TGTGCCACCAGCCCAGGGATGAACACTGAAGCTTTCTTT; cdr3_aa: CATSPGMNTEAFF
d_call: .; clone_size: .; j_call: TRBJ2-1; v_call: TRBV6-5; cdr3_nt: TGTGCCACCCTTAACAGGGACGAGAATGAGCAGTTCTTC; cdr3_aa: CATLNRDENEQFF
d_call: TRBD1; clone_size: .; j_call: TRBJ2-7; v_call: TRBV9; cdr3_nt: TGTGCCAGCAGCATCAATCCTGACAGGGGCGAGCAGTACTTC; cdr3_aa: CASSINPDRGEQYF
d_call: .; clone_size: .; j_call: TRBJ2-1; v_call: TRBV5-1; cdr3_nt: TGCGCCAGCAGCTTGAGTGGGAGCTACAATGAGCAGTTCTTC; cdr3_aa: CASSLSGSYNEQFF
d_call: .; clone_size: .; j_call: TRBJ2-1; v_call: TRBV18; cdr3_nt: TGTGCCAGCTCACCCAACAATGAGCAGTTCTTC; cdr3_aa: CASSPNNEQFF
d_call: .; clone_size: .; j_call: TRBJ2-1; v_call: TRBV28; cdr3_nt: TGTGCCAGCAGTTTAAGACAGAATGAGCAGTTCTTC; cdr3_aa: CASSLRQNEQFF
d_call: .; clone_size: .; j_call: TRBJ1-3; v_call: TRBV9; cdr3_nt: TGTGCCAGCAGCCCCCATTCGGCAGGGACTGGAAACACCATATATTTT; cdr3_aa: CASSPHSAGTGNTIYF
d_call: TRBD2; clone_size: .; j_call: TRBJ2-4; v_call: TRBV19; cdr3_nt: TGTGCCAGTAATCAAGCGGGAGGTAAAAACATTCAGTACTTC; cdr3_aa: CASNQAGGKNIQYF
d_call: .; clone_size: .; j_call: TRBJ2-1; v_call: TRBV5-1; cdr3_nt: TGCGCCAGCAGCTGGGGGCCCGGAGCGGACCAACAGTTCTTC; cdr3_aa: CASSWGPGADQQFF
d_call: .; clone_size: once; j_call: TRBJ1-1; v_call: TRBV29-1; cdr3_nt: TGCAGCGTCAAGGGGTTCCTCACTGAAGCTTTCTTT; cdr3_aa: CSVKGFLTEAFF
d_call: TRBD2; clone_size: .; j_call: TRBJ2-7; v_call: TRBV7-9; cdr3_nt: TGTGCCAGCAGCTTTGGGACTAGCGGGAGCGGCCGGTACGAGCAGTACTTC; cdr3_aa: CASSFGTSGSGRYEQYF
d_call: .; clone_size: .; j_call: TRBJ2-5; v_call: TRBV6-2/TRBV6-3; cdr3_nt: TGTGCCAGCAGTCCGTTTTCAGGGGTAGAGACCCAGTACTTC; cdr3_aa: CASSPFSGVETQYF
d_call: .; clone_size: .; j_call: TRBJ1-1; v_call: TRBV18; cdr3_nt: TGTGCCAGCTCACCAGACAGGCCCCCGGACACTGAAGCTTTCTTT; cdr3_aa: CASSPDRPPDTEAFF
d_call: .; clone_size: .; j_call: TRBJ2-1; v_call: TRBV6-5; cdr3_nt: TGTGCCAGCAGCCCCGCGGGACTTTACTACAATGAGCAGTTCTTC; cdr3_aa: CASSPAGLYYNEQFF
d_call: TRBD2; clone_size: .; j_call: TRBJ2-3; v_call: TRBV7-2; cdr3_nt: TGTGCCAGCAGCATCTTAGCGGGAGGGCCCTCGACAGATACGCAGTATTTT; cdr3_aa: CASSILAGGPSTDTQYF
d_call: .; clone_size: once; j_call: TRBJ2-5; v_call: TRBV29-1; cdr3_nt: TGCAGCGTTGTCAGGGGGGAGGAGACCCAGTACTTC; cdr3_aa: CSVVRGEETQYF
d_call: .; clone_size: .; j_call: TRBJ2-2; v_call: TRBV5-1; cdr3_nt: TGCGCCAGCAGCTTGGTTGAGGCGGGCCACGGGGAGCTGTTTTTT; cdr3_aa: CASSLVEAGHGELFF
d_call: .; clone_size: .; j_call: TRBJ2-7; v_call: TRBV16; cdr3_nt: TGTGCCAGCAGCCAATACGATAGACTAGGGAGCTCCTACGAGCAGTACTTC; cdr3_aa: CASSQYDRLGSSYEQYF
d_call: .; clone_size: .; j_call: TRBJ1-1; v_call: TRBV23-1; cdr3_nt: TGCGCCAGCAGGGGTTTGGCAGCCAAGGCTTTCTTT; cdr3_aa: CASRGLAAKAFF
d_call: .; clone_size: .; j_call: TRBJ2-4; v_call: TRBV5-1; cdr3_nt: TGCGCCAGCAGTTTTCAGGGGTTTGACATTCAGTACTTC; cdr3_aa: CASSFQGFDIQYF
d_call: .; clone_size: .; j_call: TRBJ2-1; v_call: TRBV9; cdr3_nt: TGTGCCAGCAGCGTAGTGAATCAGTACAATGAGCAGTTCTTC; cdr3_aa: CASSVVNQYNEQFF
d_call: .; clone_size: .; j_call: TRBJ2-7; v_call: TRBV6-5; cdr3_nt: TGTGCCAGCAGAGACAGATACTCCTACGAGCAGTACTTC; cdr3_aa: CASRDRYSYEQYF
d_call: .; clone_size: .; j_call: TRBJ2-1; v_call: TRBV29-1; cdr3_nt: TGCAGCGTTGTCCCAGGTAATAAGGCCTACAATGAGCAGTTCTTC; cdr3_aa: CSVVPGNKAYNEQFF
d_call: TRBD1; clone_size: .; j_call: TRBJ1-4; v_call: TRBV7-2; cdr3_nt: TGTGCCAGCAGCTGGCGGACAGGGGGCGTTGAAAAACTGTTTTTT; cdr3_aa: CASSWRTGGVEKLFF
d_call: TRBD1; clone_size: .; j_call: TRBJ1-1; v_call: TRBV19; cdr3_nt: TGTGCCAGCCGCCCGGGACAGCACATGAACACTGAAGCTTTCTTT; cdr3_aa: CASRPGQHMNTEAFF
d_call: .; clone_size: .; j_call: TRBJ2-1; v_call: TRBV5-1; cdr3_nt: TGCGCCAGCAGCTTGGGTGACCAAAACAATGAGCAGTTCTTC; cdr3_aa: CASSLGDQNNEQFF
d_call: .; clone_size: .; j_call: TRBJ1-4; v_call: TRBV9; cdr3_nt: TGTGCCAGCAGCGTAGCGCAGGCTAATGAAAAACTGTTTTTT; cdr3_aa: CASSVAQANEKLFF
d_call: .; clone_size: .; j_call: TRBJ1-1; v_call: TRBV29-1; cdr3_nt: TGCAGCGTAAAAGGGGTTATGAACACTGAAGCTTTCTTT; cdr3_aa: CSVKGVMNTEAFF
d_call: .; clone_size: once; j_call: TRBJ2-7; v_call: TRBV6-2/TRBV6-3; cdr3_nt: TGTGCCAGCAGTCCCTGGGGACAAACGACCCACGAGCAGTACTTC; cdr3_aa: CASSPWGQTTHEQYF
d_call: TRBD2; clone_size: .; j_call: TRBJ2-7; v_call: TRBV29-1; cdr3_nt: TGCAGCGTTGGCGGGAGGGCCTCCTACGAGCAGTACTTC; cdr3_aa: CSVGGRASYEQYF
d_call: TRBD1; clone_size: .; j_call: TRBJ1-1; v_call: TRBV11-3; cdr3_nt: TGTGCCAGCAGCCCTGGACAGGGCCTGAACACTGAAGCTTTCTTT; cdr3_aa: CASSPGQGLNTEAFF
d_call: .; clone_size: .; j_call: TRBJ2-7; v_call: TRBV7-6; cdr3_nt: TGTGCCAGCAGCGCCGACAGAGGGGGCTACGAGCAGTACTTC; cdr3_aa: CASSADRGGYEQYF
d_call: .; clone_size: .; j_call: TRBJ2-1; v_call: TRBV18; cdr3_nt: TGTGCCAGCTCGGCAGGAACAGGTGTAAATGAGCAGTTCTTC; cdr3_aa: CASSAGTGVNEQFF
d_call: TRBD1; clone_size: .; j_call: TRBJ2-5; v_call: TRBV5-5; cdr3_nt: TGTGCCAGCAGCCTCACAGGGGGAGAGACCCAGTACTTC; cdr3_aa: CASSLTGGETQYF
d_call: TRBD2; clone_size: .; j_call: TRBJ2-2; v_call: TRBV19; cdr3_nt: TGTGCCAGTAGTATATCGGGACTAGCGGACTACACCGGGGAGCTGTTTTTT; cdr3_aa: CASSISGLADYTGELFF
d_call: TRBD1; clone_size: .; j_call: TRBJ2-5; v_call: TRBV18; cdr3_nt: TGTGCCCGAATGGACAGGGTCGGGACCCAGTACTTC; cdr3_aa: CARMDRVGTQYF
d_call: TRBD1; clone_size: .; j_call: TRBJ2-5; v_call: TRBV3-1; cdr3_nt: TGTGCCAGCAGCCTTTGGACAGGGAGGGAGACCCAGTACTTC; cdr3_aa: CASSLWTGRETQYF
d_call: .; clone_size: .; j_call: TRBJ1-2; v_call: TRBV29-1; cdr3_nt: TGCTCAGTACCCCTGGGCGGCGACTATGGCTACACCTTC; cdr3_aa: CSVPLGGDYGYTF
d_call: .; clone_size: .; j_call: TRBJ2-1; v_call: TRBV5-1; cdr3_nt: TGCGCCAGCAGCCGAACACTAGCTGTTGAGCAGTTCTTC; cdr3_aa: CASSRTLAVEQFF
d_call: .; clone_size: once; j_call: TRBJ2-5; v_call: TRBV9; cdr3_nt: TGTGCCAGCAGCCCCAGGGGTGGTGGAATGTTAATTGAGACCCAGTACTTC; cdr3_aa: CASSPRGGGMLIETQYF
d_call: .; clone_size: .; j_call: TRBJ2-3; v_call: TRBV5-4; cdr3_nt: TGTGCCAGCAGCTTGGATGATACGCAGTATTTT; cdr3_aa: CASSLDDTQYF
d_call: .; clone_size: .; j_call: TRBJ2-7; v_call: TRBV24-1; cdr3_nt: TGTGCCACCAGTGACCCGACAGACATACGCTCCTACGAGCAGTACTTC; cdr3_aa: CATSDPTDIRSYEQYF
d_call: TRBD2; clone_size: .; j_call: TRBJ2-3; v_call: TRBV28; cdr3_nt: TGTGCCAGCAGTTTGACGGGAGGGGCAGATACGCAGTATTTT; cdr3_aa: CASSLTGGADTQYF
d_call: TRBD2; clone_size: .; j_call: TRBJ2-4; v_call: TRBV7-2; cdr3_nt: TGTGCCAGCAGCCAGGGAACTAGCGGGAGTAGCATTCAGTACTTC; cdr3_aa: CASSQGTSGSSIQYF
d_call: .; clone_size: .; j_call: TRBJ2-2; v_call: TRBV29-1; cdr3_nt: TGCAGCGTTCGCACCGGGGAGCTGTTTTTT; cdr3_aa: CSVRTGELFF
d_call: TRBD1; clone_size: .; j_call: TRBJ2-1; v_call: TRBV5-1; cdr3_nt: TGCGCCAGCAGCCGGAGGGCAGGGGGCACGGATGAGCAGTTCTTC; cdr3_aa: CASSRRAGGTDEQFF
d_call: .; clone_size: .; j_call: TRBJ1-2; v_call: TRBV18; cdr3_nt: TGTGCCAGCTCCCAGGGGTTTGGCTACACCTTC; cdr3_aa: CASSQGFGYTF
d_call: .; clone_size: .; j_call: TRBJ2-1; v_call: TRBV7-9; cdr3_nt: TGTGCCAGCAGAAAGGAGGGTGAGCAGTTCTTC; cdr3_aa: CASRKEGEQFF
d_call: .; clone_size: .; j_call: TRBJ2-5; v_call: TRBV30; cdr3_nt: TGTGCCTTTGACAGGCACCAGGGGGAGACCCAGTACTTC; cdr3_aa: CAFDRHQGETQYF